The 32 T cell receptor beta chains below all came from one sample that was sequenced in a study of blood T cell repertoires in COVID-19. TCRdb's copy holds only in-frame clones and misses some; the assay was immunoSEQ multiplex PCR. The sample holds about 210,000 clones, around 82% seen once. Sequenced input: peripheral blood. All receptors come from a woman in her 50s with acute or convalescent COVID-19.

The genes are TRBV9 and TRBJ2-3; 7 bases map to TRBD1. Germline V gives CDR1 SGDLS, CDR2 YYNGEE. After removal of 4 bases from V and 0 bases from J, the junction contained 5 bases not matched to a gene. The CDR3 sequence is 15 residues long. CDR3 in DNA: TGTGCCAGCAGCCTGGGACAGAAAAGCACAGATACGCAGTATTTT. It specifies CASSLGQKSTDTQYF.

The chain joins TRBV5-4 to TRBJ2-7; possible D gene TRBD2, 6 bases. The CDR3 is 15 residues long. Germline CDR1 is SGHNT and CDR2 is YYREEE (reference sequence). V lost 0 bases and J lost 0, with 10 bases in between. The CDR3: CASSLGGGHSYEQYF. CDR3 coding DNA: TGTGCCAGCAGCTTGGGTGGAGGGCACTCCTACGAGCAGTACTTC. The entire variable domain, with the rest obtained from reference TRBV5-4 and TRBJ2-7, is as follows: ETGVTQSPTHLIKTRGQQVTLRCSSQSGHNTVSWYQQALGQGPQFIFQYYREEENGRGNFPPRFSGLQFPNYSSELNVNALELDDSALYLCASSLGGGHSYEQYFGPGTRLTVT.

V is TRBV28 and J is TRBJ1-1; the D gene is possibly TRBD1 (5 bases). The CDR3 runs to 13 residues. The germline gives CDR1 MDHEN, CDR2 SYDVKM. The V and J ends lost 5 bases and 1 base respectively, with 8 bases between them. The CDR3 protein is CASSPTGNTEAFF. CDR3 coding DNA: TGTGCCAGCAGTCCAACAGGGAACACTGAAGCTTTCTTT.

The CDR3 here is CAWSTDMNYGYTF. The CDR3 bases are TGTGCCTGGAGCACAGACATGAACTATGGCTACACCTTC. The rearrangement uses TRBV30 and TRBJ1-2; D unresolved. Trimming removed 3 bases from V and 2 bases from J, with 10 bases in between. Per germline, CDR1 GTSNPN and CDR2 SVGIG (reference sequence). The CDR3 has 13 residues.

The chain links TRBV5-1 to TRBJ1-4; TRBD1 matches 7 bases. Germline CDR1 SGHRS, CDR2 YFSETQ. This CDR3 spans 15 amino acids. Trimming at V came to 4 bases and at J to 4 bases, leaving 7 bases not matched to a gene. CDR3 loop: CASSQNRGGNEKLFF. The CDR3 DNA reads TGCGCCAGCAGCCAGAACAGGGGCGGTAATGAAAAACTGTTTTTT.

The J gene is TRBJ2-1, the V gene TRBV14, with 9 bases identical to TRBD1. V lost 1 base to trimming and J lost 6 bases; unmatched junction nucleotides: 7. This CDR3 is 16 amino acids long. Germline-derived CDR1 and CDR2 are SGHDN and FVKESK. CDR3 sequence (DNA): TGTGCCAGCAGCCAAGGATGGACAGGGGTGGTCAATGAGCAGTTCTTC. Translation gives CASSQGWTGVVNEQFF.

This clone came up a few times. DNA for the CDR3: TGTGCCAGCAGCCCCCTGGGACTAGCGGGAATCCATGAGCAGTTCTTC. Translation gives CASSPLGLAGIHEQFF. The gene calls are TRBV28 and TRBJ2-1, with 13 bases that match TRBD2. Germline assignment: CDR1 MDHEN and CDR2 SYDVKM. There are 16 residues in the CDR3. V gave up 6 bases and J gave up 8 bases; unmatched junction bases: 10.

V gene TRBV2 combines with J gene TRBJ2-5; possible D gene TRBD1, 6 bases. Germline V gives CDR1 SNHLY, CDR2 FYNNEI. Deletions cut 1 base from V and 3 bases from J, with 9 bases between. CDR3 length equals 14 residues. This CDR3 is CASSEGTVKETQYF. The DNA of the CDR3 is TGTGCCAGCAGTGAAGGGACAGTAAAAGAGACCCAGTACTTC.

The V gene is TRBV13, the J gene TRBJ2-5, with D maybe TRBD1 (5 bases). There are 14 residues in the CDR3. CDR1 and CDR2 from the germline V gene are PRHDT and FYEKMQ (reference sequence). Trimming shortened V by 3 bases and J by 2 bases, and 10 bases separated the two germline ends. The CDR3 nucleotides read TGTGCCAGCAGCTTTTGGGCAGGGCAAGAGACCCAGTACTTC. It is translated as CASSFWAGQETQYF.

This clone was counted only a few times. The rearrangement uses TRBV5-1 and TRBJ1-4; the D is unclear. CDR3 size: 16 residues. The ends were cut back, 0 bases at V and 0 bases at J, with 9 bases in the middle. Germline CDR1 and CDR2: SGHRS and YFSETQ. CDR3 sequence: CASSLDSYTTNEKLFF. The CDR3 coding sequence is TGCGCCAGCAGCTTGGACAGCTATACAACTAATGAAAAACTGTTTTTT.

The chain carries TRBV30 and TRBJ1-2; D uncertain. The germline CDR1 and CDR2 sequences are GTSNPN and SVGIG (reference sequence). Trimming stripped 2 bases from V and 4 bases from J, with 14 bases between. The CDR3 loop spans 14 amino acids. CDR3 in DNA: TGTGCCTGGAGTTCAGGCCCCCGTGGCTATGGCTACACCTTC. Translated: CAWSSGPRGYGYTF. Together with reference TRBV30 and TRBJ1-2, the CDR3 gives the full variable domain: SQTIHQWPATLVQPVGSPLSLECTVEGTSNPNLYWYRQAAGRGLQLLFYSVGIGQISSEVPQNLSASRPQDRQFILSSKKLLLSDSGFYLCAWSSGPRGYGYTFGSGTRLTVV.

The J gene is TRBJ2-1, the V gene TRBV6-4, with D unclear. The CDR3 totals 13 residues. Germline V lookup: CDR1 MRHNA, CDR2 SNTAGT. Trimming cost V 3 bases and J 8 bases, with 11 bases left between them. CDR3 in amino acids: CASSEVASHEQFF. DNA for the CDR3: TGTGCCAGCAGTGAGGTGGCCAGTCATGAGCAGTTCTTC.

This sequence joins TRBV6-5 and TRBJ2-1; 9 nucleotides line up with TRBD2. The V and J ends lost 8 bases and 4 bases, in that order; junction bases with no gene match: 6. Germline V gene lookup returns CDR1 MNHEY and CDR2 SVGAGI. This CDR3 spans 14 amino acids. The CDR3 spells CASGGGRVYNEQFF. As DNA, the CDR3 is TGTGCCAGCGGGGGCGGGAGGGTTTACAATGAGCAGTTCTTC.

This chain uses TRBV20-1 with TRBJ2-1; 11 bases align to TRBD2. The CDR3 has 15 amino acids. Germline lookup yields CDR1 DFQATT and CDR2 SNEGSKA (reference sequence). Losses at the gene ends were 3 bases for V and 6 bases for J; bases not matched to a gene: 7. CDR3 coding DNA: TGCAGTGCTAGTCCGGGTCTAGCGGGAGGCAATGAGCAGTTCTTC. Translating it yields CSASPGLAGGNEQFF.

The chain is built from TRBV7-2 and TRBJ1-2; 7 positions agree with TRBD1. Looked up from germline, CDR1 is SGHTA and CDR2 is FQGNSA. This CDR3 has 15 amino acids. Germline trimming cut 5 bases from V and 4 bases from J; bases unmatched to any gene: 10. CDR3 bases: TGTGCCAGCAGCCGCACAGGGGCCCCCGTCTATGGCTACACCTTC. This encodes CASSRTGAPVYGYTF. Full variable domain (rest looked up from reference TRBV7-2 and TRBJ1-2): GAGVSQSPSNKVTEKGKDVELRCDPISGHTALYWYRQSLGQGLEFLIYFQGNSAPDKSGLPSDRFSAERTGGSVSTLTIQRTQQEDSAVYLCASSRTGAPVYGYTFGSGTRLTVV.

This chain links TRBV21-1 with TRBJ2-1; the DNA was not used to check the table's D call, TRBD2. TRBV21-1 is a pseudogene. This CDR3 spans 19 amino acids. CDR3 in amino acids: CASSKRTSGRHSFYNEQFF. The CDR3 DNA reads as TGTGCCAGCAGCAAGAGGACTAGCGGGAGGCATTCTTTCTACAATGAGCAGTTCTTC.

The chain has TRBV9 and TRBJ1-4, with D tentatively TRBD1 (6 bases). The germline V gene has CDR1 SGDLS and CDR2 YYNGEE. Trimming shortened V by 4 bases and J by 10 bases, and 11 bases separated the two germline ends. The CDR3 runs 12 residues. The DNA for the CDR3 is TGTGCCAGCAGCCCAGGGGAAGCAAAACTGTTTTTT. It is translated as CASSPGEAKLFF.

This rearrangement joins TRBV7-2 to TRBJ2-1; TRBD2 matches at 7 bases. The germline V gene has CDR1 SGHTA and CDR2 FQGNSA. This CDR3 has 18 amino acids. Losses at the gene ends were 4 bases for V and 1 base for J; bases not matched to a gene: 13. CDR3 sequence: CASSSTSSGLGSYNEQFF. In DNA, the CDR3 is TGTGCCAGCAGCTCGACGTCTAGCGGCTTGGGGTCCTACAATGAGCAGTTCTTC.

The rearrangement joins TRBV6-5 to TRBJ2-5; 8 bases are shared with TRBD2. The V gene's germline CDR1 is MNHEY and CDR2 SVGAGI. V shed 10 bases and J 3 bases; nucleotides not matched to a gene: 10. The CDR3 contains 14 residues. The CDR3 spells CAISTSEGEETQYF. The CDR3 region has the DNA TGTGCCATTTCGACTAGCGAAGGGGAAGAGACCCAGTACTTC.

This chain connects TRBV30 to TRBJ1-5; the D gene is possibly TRBD1 (5 bases). Germline V gene data show CDR1 as GTSNPN and CDR2 as SVGIG (reference sequence). This CDR3 has 14 residues. The ends were cut back, 2 bases at V and 5 bases at J, with 13 bases in the middle. CDR3 protein: CAWSSVGGDQPQHF. The CDR3 nucleotides are TGTGCCTGGAGTTCGGTGGGGGGGGATCAGCCCCAGCATTTT.

J is TRBJ2-5 and V is TRBV20-1; TRBD2 might be the D (5 bases). This CDR3 comprises 14 residues. Germline V gives CDR1 DFQATT, CDR2 SNEGSKA (reference sequence). Trimming removed 3 bases from V and 3 bases from J, with 14 bases in between. The CDR3 DNA reads as TGCAGTGCTAGTTTCCCCACTAGGGAAGAGACCCAGTACTTC. It encodes CSASFPTREETQYF.

The CDR3 loop is CASLRGRAGNEQFF. CDR3 bases: TGTGCCAGCTTACGCGGGAGGGCCGGGAATGAGCAGTTCTTC. The chain links TRBV2 to TRBJ2-1, with 9 nucleotides matching TRBD2. CDR1 SNHLY and CDR2 FYNNEI come from the germline V gene. The CDR3 sequence is 14 residues long. V was pared by 8 bases and J by 7 bases, with 9 bases of the junction left unmatched.

This chain links TRBV4-2 with TRBJ2-7; no firm D call. The CDR3 consists of 13 residues. CDR1 is LGHNA, CDR2 YNFKEQ, per germline. Trimming removed 0 bases at V and 7 bases at J, with 10 bases between. The CDR3 loop is CASSQELLREQYF. The CDR3 coding sequence is TGTGCCAGCAGCCAAGAACTATTGCGGGAGCAGTACTTC.

The V gene is TRBV19, the J gene TRBJ2-5; maybe TRBD1 (5 bases). Germline V CDR1 and CDR2: LNHDA, SQIVND (reference sequence). The V end lost 3 bases, the J end lost 1 base, and 9 bases lay between the germline ends. The CDR3 runs to 14 residues. The CDR3 is CASSIGAFQETQYF. The CDR3 nucleotides read TGTGCCAGTAGTATTGGGGCTTTCCAAGAGACCCAGTACTTC.

This rearrangement joins TRBV15 to TRBJ2-5; 12 bases are shared with TRBD2. The germline V gene has CDR1 LNHNV and CDR2 YYDKDF (reference sequence). The CDR3 is 16 amino acids. Losses at the gene ends were 1 base for V and 4 bases for J; bases not matched to a gene: 4. The CDR3 coding sequence is TGTGCCACCAGCAGAGGCGAACTAGCGGGAGGAGAGACCCAGTACTTC. Amino acids: CATSRGELAGGETQYF.

The chain couples TRBV18 to TRBJ1-2, with D perhaps matching TRBD1 (5 bases). The V gene lost 3 bases and the J gene lost 0 bases, with 11 bases spanning the gap. CDR1 KGHSH and CDR2 LQKENI come from the germline V gene. This CDR3 is 15 amino acids long. CDR3 bases: TGTGCCAGCTCACCGAGTAGGGGTTCTAACTATGGCTACACCTTC. Translation gives CASSPSRGSNYGYTF.

V usage is TRBV11-3 and J usage is TRBJ2-2, with unresolved D. This CDR3 is 15 amino acids long. V gave up 1 base and J gave up 7 bases, with 13 bases separating them. The V gene's germline CDR1 is SGHNT and CDR2 YENEEA. CDR3: CASSLGGSSDGELFF. The CDR3 DNA reads as TGTGCCAGCAGCTTAGGAGGCAGCTCTGACGGGGAGCTGTTTTTT.

The chain is built from TRBV12-3 or TRBV12-4 and TRBJ2-7; D is possibly TRBD1 (6 bases). V lost 6 bases and J 5 bases, leaving 11 bases between the germline ends. This CDR3 has 12 residues. This chain's CDR3 is CASSRGVDEQYF. The CDR3 coding sequence is TGTGCCAGCAGCAGGGGCGTTGACGAGCAGTACTTC.

The chain carries TRBV27 and TRBJ1-5, with TRBD1 matching 7 bases. This CDR3 region has 13 residues. Germline loops: CDR1 MNHEY, CDR2 SMNVEV (reference sequence). V was clipped by 8 bases and J by 4 bases; unmatched bases: 5. The DNA of the CDR3 is TGTGCCAGCCGGGACAGCTTAAATCAGCCCCAGCATTTT. Translated: CASRDSLNQPQHF.

This rearrangement joins TRBV28 to TRBJ2-7, with a tentative D call TRBD2 (5 bases). CDR1 and CDR2 from the germline V gene are MDHEN and SYDVKM. V dropped 11 bases and J dropped 5 bases, with 13 bases sitting between them. The CDR3 totals 11 residues. For the CDR3, the DNA is TGTGCCTCCGCAGTGAGGGACGAGCAGTACTTC. Amino acids: CASAVRDEQYF.

This sequence joins TRBV2 and TRBJ2-5; D not resolved. V was shortened by 5 bases and J by 3 bases, with 10 bases between the two germline ends. In germline, CDR1 is SNHLY, CDR2 FYNNEI. The CDR3 sequence is 13 residues long. CDR3 bases: TGTGCCAGCAGTCCCTCGACAAAAGAGACCCAGTACTTC. Translation: CASSPSTKETQYF.

This chain links TRBV5-1 with TRBJ1-6; D may be TRBD1 (6 bases). This CDR3 is 16 amino acids long. Deletions cut 2 bases from V and 7 bases from J, with 16 bases between. CDR1 SGHRS and CDR2 YFSETQ come from the germline V gene. The CDR3: CASSLSAGTRNSPLHF. The CDR3 DNA reads TGCGCCAGCAGCTTATCAGCCGGGACAAGGAATTCACCCCTCCACTTT. Full variable domain (remainder filled in from reference TRBV5-1 and TRBJ1-6): KAGVTQTPRYLIKTRGQQVTLSCSPISGHRSVSWYQQTPGQGLQFLFEYFSETQRNKGNFPGRFSGRQFSNSRSEMNVSTLELGDSALYLCASSLSAGTRNSPLHFGNGTRLTVT.